This record covers a single TCR beta chain. What it binds is not known. The method was immunoSEQ multiplex PCR; TCRdb's version includes in-frame clones alone and lacks a portion of them. The table shows about 7,400 clones, with roughly 80% occurring only once. The data were obtained in a study of tumor-infiltrating lymphocytes in localized non-small cell lung cancer. Regarding the study as a whole: Not all patients were TCR sequenced, owing to tissue quantity. Immunotypes IM1 and IM2 had similar TCR-derived T-cell fractions. Technical variation could not be separated from intratumor heterogeneity here.

Germline CDR1 is MGHRA and CDR2 is YSYEKL. This CDR3 spans 16 amino acids. V shed 0 bases and J 5 bases; nucleotides not matched to a gene: 5. This chain links TRBV4-1 with TRBJ2-5; 11 bases agree with TRBD1. The receptor comes from a human donor with non-small cell lung cancer. The sequenced material came from uninvolved lung tissue not adjacent to the tumor. The CDR3 protein is CASSQDRTGGWETQYF. CDR3 nucleotide sequence: TGCGCCAGCAGCCAAGATCGGACAGGGGGCTGGGAGACCCAGTACTTC.